Below, one T cell receptor beta chain is given with its context. Its antigen is still unknown. At one boundary the junction diverges from the germline segment, which might be a read error. The sample comes from a study of cytomegalovirus exposure and HLA in healthy donors. Study-wide results and caveats: In a later analysis, HLA-C alleles had the fewest associated TCRs, DRB1 alleles the most.

The CDR3 is 15 amino acids. Per germline, CDR1 KGHSH and CDR2 LQKENI. Primers for the PCR totalled 60 Vbeta and 13 Jbeta. The repertoire was sequenced with immunoSEQ multiplex PCR; TCRdb's copy has only in-frame clones and lacks some. Here the sample spans approximately 38,000 clones, approximately 82% being singletons. The TCR originated in a woman aged 18-29 years in good health and CMV-seropositive. Sequenced material: PBMCs. The V call is TRBV18, the J call TRBJ2-1; 7 positions match TRBD2. The CDR3, as DNA: TGTGCCAGCTCACCAAGCGGGACCTCCTACAATGAGCGGTTCTTC. It translates to CASSPSGTSYNERFF.